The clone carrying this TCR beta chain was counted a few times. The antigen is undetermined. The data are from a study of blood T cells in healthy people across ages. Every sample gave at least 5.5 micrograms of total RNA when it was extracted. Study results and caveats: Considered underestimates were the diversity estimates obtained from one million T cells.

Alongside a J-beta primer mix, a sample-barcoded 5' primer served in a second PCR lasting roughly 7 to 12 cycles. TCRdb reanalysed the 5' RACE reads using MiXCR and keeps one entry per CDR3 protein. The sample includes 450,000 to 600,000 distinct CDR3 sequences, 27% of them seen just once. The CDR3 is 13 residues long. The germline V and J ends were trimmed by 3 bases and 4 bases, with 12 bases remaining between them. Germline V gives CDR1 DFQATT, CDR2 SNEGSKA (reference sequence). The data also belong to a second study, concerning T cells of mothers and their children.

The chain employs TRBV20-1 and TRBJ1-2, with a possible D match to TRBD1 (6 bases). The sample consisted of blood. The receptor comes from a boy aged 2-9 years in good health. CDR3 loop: CSASTTGLYGYTF. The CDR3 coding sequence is TGCAGTGCTAGTACTACAGGGCTCTATGGCTACACCTTC.